The source of this T cell receptor (beta chain) is a study of beta chain features in type 1 diabetes. General observations from the study: Type 1 diabetes patients had moderately but significantly shorter TCRB CDR3s in all four CD4+ subsets.

About this clone itself: Antigen: not known. Other DNA sequences in the sample encode the same CDR3.

Expressed TCRB transcripts were sequenced after all isolated RNA was converted to cDNA. TCRdb's copy holds only in-frame clones and misses some; the assay was immunoSEQ multiplex PCR. The sample has roughly 400,000 clones; about 15% are singletons. Germline CDR1 is MDHEN and CDR2 is SYDVKM. This CDR3 contains 11 residues. The V and J ends lost 5 bases and 5 bases respectively, with 6 bases between them. This sequence was found in a woman between 18 and 30 years old in good health. The material sequenced was naive CD4+ T cells from blood. This chain uses TRBV28 with TRBJ2-5; D call uncertain. The CDR3 DNA reads TGTGCCAGCAGTACCAGGGAGACCCAGTACTTC. Its protein product is CASSTRETQYF.